The 22 T cell receptor beta chains in this list originate from one sample, sequenced in a study of T cells in Graves' hyperthyroidism and ophthalmopathy. Amplification of TCR beta CDR3 regions was performed using RNA transcripts as template. In the first-round RT-PCR of the TCR CDR3, the HTBI primer set was used. TCRdb recomputed calls from the multiplex PCR reads with MiXCR, one row per CDR3 protein. In the table there are approximately 530,000 distinct CDR3 sequences, approximately 15% of which are singletons. Sequencing used blood. The source is a woman younger than 35 with Graves' hyperthyroidism.

This clonotype was seen more than once but under ten times. This sequence joins TRBV18 and TRBJ1-1, with D unclear. The CDR3 is 16 residues long. The V and J ends lost 0 bases and 0 bases respectively, with 11 bases between them. CDR1 is KGHSH and CDR2 is LQKENI in the germline V gene. The CDR3 DNA is TGTGCCAGCTCACCACCTCTGACAAAAATGAACACTGAAGCTTTCTTT. Residues: CASSPPLTKMNTEAFF. The variable domain in full, completed from reference TRBV18 and TRBJ1-1, reads NAGVMQNPRHLVRRRGQEARLRCSPMKGHSHVYWYRQLPEEGLKFMVYLQKENIIDESGMPKERFSAEFPKEGPSILRIQQVVRGDSAAYFCASSPPLTKMNTEAFFGQGTRLTVV.

This clonotype was recorded many times. The chain joins TRBV15 to TRBJ1-5; D is undetermined. Trimming shortened V by 1 base and J by 2 bases, and 12 bases separated the two germline ends. CDR1 LNHNV and CDR2 YYDKDF come from the germline V gene (reference sequence). The CDR3 sequence is 16 residues long. CDR3 nucleotide sequence: TGTGCCACCAGCAGAGGTCCTCCCTCAGGCAATCAGCCCCAGCATTTT. Encoded protein: CATSRGPPSGNQPQHF.

Many counts were recorded for this clonotype. The rearrangement joins TRBV12-3 or TRBV12-4 to TRBJ1-5; D remains unclear. V was shortened by 1 base and J by 6 bases, with 7 bases between the two germline ends. This CDR3 is 13 amino acids long. Here the CDR3 DNA reads TGTGCCAGCAGTTTAGGGGAGGGTCAGCCCCAGCATTTT. It is translated as CASSLGEGQPQHF.

This clonotype was seen repeatedly, ten times or more. The chain couples TRBV6-2 or TRBV6-3 to TRBJ1-6; D is undetermined. The CDR3 has 19 residues. The germline V and J ends were trimmed by 0 bases and 0 bases, with 15 bases remaining between them. Germline CDR1 is MNHEY and CDR2 is SVGEGT. In nucleotides, the CDR3 is TGTGCCAGCAGTTACTCGATAAGCTACCGGAGCTCCTATAATTCACCCCTCCACTTT. Its protein product is CASSYSISYRSSYNSPLHF.

The chain combines TRBV10-1 with TRBJ2-7; 8 bases line up with TRBD2. The CDR3 consists of 15 residues. V was clipped by 3 bases and J by 8 bases; unmatched bases: 12. Germline V gene data show CDR1 as WNHNN and CDR2 as SYGVQD (reference sequence). The DNA of the CDR3 is TGCGCCAGCAGTGATATAGCGGGAACCGGTCGTCAGCAGTACTTC. Translation gives CASSDIAGTGRQQYF.

This chain connects TRBV25-1 to TRBJ1-4, with a weak D call TRBD1 (5 bases). The V end lost 5 bases, the J end lost 7 bases, and 14 bases lay between the germline ends. Germline CDR1 and CDR2: MGHDK and SYGVNS. This CDR3 contains 14 residues. CDR3 sequence (DNA): TGTGCCAGCAGTTCGGGAAGGGGAAGTGAAAAACTGTTTTTT. Protein: CASSSGRGSEKLFF.

In its sample, this clonotype was seen a few times. The rearrangement links TRBV15 to TRBJ1-6; no definite D call. The CDR3 runs 17 residues. Germline values: CDR1 LNHNV, CDR2 YYDKDF (reference sequence). V lost 1 base and J lost 0, with 10 bases in between. The CDR3 region has the DNA TGTGCCACCAGCAGAGCGGGAGGCAGCTCCTATAATTCACCCCTCCACTTT. Its protein is CATSRAGGSSYNSPLHF.

This clonotype was picked up many times. The CDR3 DNA follows: TGTGCCAGCAGTTCATTCGCGTACAATGAGCAGTTCTTC. It translates to CASSSFAYNEQFF. The V call is TRBV28, the J call TRBJ2-1; D not resolved. The CDR3 covers 13 residues. The ends were cut back, 4 bases at V and 4 bases at J, with 8 bases in the middle. Germline CDR1 reads MDHEN; CDR2 reads SYDVKM.

This clonotype was seen repeatedly, ten times or more. The J gene is TRBJ2-1, the V gene TRBV7-2; TRBD2 matches 8 bases. Trimming cost V 6 bases and J 7 bases; bases outside gene matches: 14. CDR1 SGHTA and CDR2 FQGNSA come from the germline V gene. CDR3 length: 16 residues. CDR3: CASRIFRAGGGNEQFF. CDR3 bases: TGTGCCAGCAGAATATTCCGGGCGGGAGGAGGTAATGAGCAGTTCTTC.

This clonotype was counted many times. V usage is TRBV27 and J usage is TRBJ1-1; a weak D match, TRBD1 (6 bases). The CDR3 is made up of 15 amino acids. Trimming stripped 4 bases from V and 4 bases from J, with 16 bases between. Germline values: CDR1 MNHEY, CDR2 SMNVEV (reference sequence). The CDR3 DNA sequence: TGTGCCAGCAGTTCTACAGGGTGGTTTGGCACTGAAGCTTTCTTT. Translated, it gives CASSSTGWFGTEAFF.

The chain carries TRBV18 and TRBJ1-3; D perhaps matches TRBD1 (5 bases). The V end lost 3 bases, the J end lost 0 bases, and 12 bases lay between the germline ends. The CDR3 is made up of 16 amino acids. From germline, CDR1 is KGHSH and CDR2 LQKENI. CDR3 sequence reads: CASSPSGGISGNTIYF. The CDR3 coding sequence is TGTGCCAGCTCACCCAGTGGGGGAATCTCTGGAAACACCATATATTTT.

The genes are TRBV12-3 or TRBV12-4 and TRBJ2-5; 9 bases align to TRBD1. Trimming took 3 bases from V and 6 from J; bases not matched to a gene: 8. The CDR3 has 15 amino acids. The chain's CDR3 is CASSFTTGGSKTQYF. The CDR3 DNA sequence: TGTGCCAGCAGTTTTACAACAGGGGGCTCGAAGACCCAGTACTTC.

The chain is built from TRBV5-6 and TRBJ1-6; D gene ambiguous. Germline V CDR1 and CDR2: SGHDT, YYEEEE. Trimming took off 0 bases at V and 8 bases at J, with 12 bases between the two ends. This CDR3 contains 15 residues. This CDR3 reads CASSLDGPRDSPLHF. In DNA form, the CDR3 reads TGTGCCAGCAGCTTGGACGGTCCGAGAGATTCACCCCTCCACTTT.

The chain couples TRBV12-3 or TRBV12-4 to TRBJ2-1; no clear D gene. This CDR3 comprises 13 residues. V was pared by 7 bases and J by 12 bases, with 19 bases between. The CDR3 bases are TGTGCCAGCACATCCACGCCGGCGGCCCCGCAGTTCTTC. The encoded protein is CASTSTPAAPQFF.

There are a few counts of this clonotype. The V call is TRBV7-9, the J call TRBJ1-4; no firm D call. Trimming pared 5 bases from V and 0 bases from J, leaving 10 bases between. The CDR3 spans 15 residues. Germline CDR1 SEHNR, CDR2 FQNEAQ (reference sequence). The CDR3, as DNA: TGTGCCAGCAGCCTCGTCCTGGCAACTAATGAAAAACTGTTTTTT. This sequence encodes CASSLVLATNEKLFF. The full variable domain, rest sourced from reference TRBV7-9 and TRBJ1-4, is DTGVSQNPRHKITKRGQNVTFRCDPISEHNRLYWYRQTLGQGPEFLTYFQNEAQLEKSRLLSDRFSAERPKGSFSTLEIQRTEQGDSAMYLCASSLVLATNEKLFFGSGTQLSVL.

A remark on this clonotype: A much larger clone differs by one base, so this may be a read error. V usage is TRBV11-2 and J usage is TRBJ2-7; TRBD2 aligns across 9 bases. V shed 1 base, J shed 5 bases, and the junction held 12 bases outside the gene matches. CDR3 length: 17 residues. CDR1 is SGHAT, CDR2 FQNNGV, per germline. Written as DNA, the CDR3 is TGTGCCAGCAGCTTAGCTCTGGCGGGGGGGGTGAAGGACGAGCAGTACTTC. Translating it yields CASSLALAGGVKDEQYF.

This clonotype was detected many times. V and J are TRBV7-9 and TRBJ2-5; D is unclear. Germline V gives CDR1 SEHNR, CDR2 FQNEAQ (reference sequence). This CDR3 is built from 16 residues. The germline V and J ends were trimmed by 0 bases and 3 bases, with 14 bases remaining between them. In DNA form, the CDR3 reads TGTGCCAGCAGCTTAGCGCGAAGGGCAGTCGAAGAGACCCAGTACTTC. Translating gives CASSLARRAVEETQYF.

There are a few counts of this clonotype. The chain employs TRBV7-6 and TRBJ2-6; D is perhaps TRBD1 (7 bases). CDR1 and CDR2 from the germline V gene are SGHVS and FNYEAQ. Trimming took 8 bases from V and 1 from J, leaving 15 bases between them. This CDR3 has 16 amino acids. In nucleotides, the CDR3 is TGTGCCAGCGGACCTGCGGGACAGTCTGGGGCCAACGTCCTGACTTTC. Amino acids: CASGPAGQSGANVLTF.

This clonotype turned up a few times. The chain employs TRBV2 and TRBJ2-1, with 15 bases that match TRBD2. V was clipped by 6 bases and J by 1 base; unmatched bases: 13. The germline gives CDR1 SNHLY, CDR2 FYNNEI. The CDR3 is 20 residues long. CDR3 protein: CASSRTTGTSGGRSYNEQFF. CDR3 DNA: TGTGCCAGCAGCCGAACTACCGGGACTAGCGGGGGGAGGTCCTACAATGAGCAGTTCTTC.

The chain links TRBV6-4 to TRBJ1-6, with TRBD1 as a possible D gene (6 bases). Germline CDR1 reads MRHNA; CDR2 reads SNTAGT. This CDR3 spans 14 amino acids. V lost 0 bases to trimming and J lost 6 bases, with 6 bases between them. The CDR3 region is CASSDSGANSPLHF. The CDR3 bases are TGTGCCAGCAGTGACTCGGGGGCTAATTCACCCCTCCACTTT.

This clonotype was recorded many times. The chain joins TRBV29-1 to TRBJ2-7; D may be TRBD1 or TRBD2 (6 bases each). This CDR3 spans 13 amino acids. CDR1 is SQVTM and CDR2 is ANQGSEA in the germline V gene. The V end was cut by 5 bases, the J end by 5 bases, with 16 bases between. The CDR3 DNA is TGCAGCGTTAGGGGGAGCGGGTTGAACGAGCAGTACTTC. Translated: CSVRGSGLNEQYF.

This clonotype was counted ten times or more. An end of the junction differs from the germline gene, which may be a read error. This chain connects TRBV20-1 to TRBJ2-3, with D possibly matching TRBD1 (5 bases). In germline, CDR1 is DFQATT, CDR2 SNEGSKA (reference sequence). This CDR3 region has 15 residues. CDR3 region: CSARPPVWGTDTQYF. In nucleotides, the CDR3 is TGCAGTGCTAGACCTCCGGTTTGGGGCACGGATACGCAGTATTTT.